Below are 15 T cell receptor beta chains sequenced from a single sample in a study of blood T cell repertoires in COVID-19. Assay used: immunoSEQ multiplex PCR; TCRdb lists only in-frame clones, some missing. The data hold about 250,000 clones, with approximately 88% observed a single time. What was sequenced was PBMCs or T cells enriched from blood (not recorded which). The receptors were sampled from a woman in her thirties or forties who had been exposed to COVID-19.

The chain has TRBV29-1 and TRBJ2-3, with 13 bases aligning to TRBD2. Per germline, CDR1 SQVTM and CDR2 ANQGSEA. V was pared by 7 bases and J by 2 bases, with 6 bases of the junction left unmatched. The CDR3 totals 15 residues. CDR3 loop: CSATGLAGVTDTQYF. The CDR3 DNA reads TGCAGCGCGACAGGACTAGCGGGGGTCACAGATACGCAGTATTTT.

The chain recombines TRBV28 with TRBJ2-7; 10 bases are a match to TRBD1. The ends lost 5 bases at V and 0 bases at J; junction bases unmatched: 7. Germline V gene lookup returns CDR1 MDHEN and CDR2 SYDVKM. The CDR3 is made up of 16 amino acids. The CDR3 loop reads CASSPRTGGSSYEQYV. In DNA form, the CDR3 reads TGTGCCAGCAGTCCCAGGACAGGGGGTAGCTCCTACGAGCAGTACGTC.

On this clone: Mismatch with germline at one junction end may stem from a read error. This sequence joins TRBV5-1 and TRBJ2-3; weak D call: TRBD2 (5 bases). There are 15 residues in the CDR3. Germline V gene lookup returns CDR1 SGHRS and CDR2 YFSETQ. Written as DNA, the CDR3 is TGTGCCAGCATCAACACAGCGGCTAACACAGATACGCAGTATTTT. It specifies CASINTAANTDTQYF.

The chain recombines TRBV2 with TRBJ2-1; 12 bases match TRBD2. The CDR3 sequence is 17 residues long. Germline loops: CDR1 SNHLY, CDR2 FYNNEI. V shed 8 bases, J shed 2 bases, and the junction held 10 bases outside the gene matches. CDR3 coding DNA: TGTGCCAGCTCCAGGCCTAGCGGGAGGGGGGCCTACAATGAGCAGTTCTTC. Its translation is CASSRPSGRGAYNEQFF.

The chain links TRBV12-3 or TRBV12-4 to TRBJ2-1; tentative D call: TRBD1 (6 bases). The CDR3 sequence is 11 residues long. The V end lost 8 bases, the J end lost 11 bases, and 13 bases lay between the germline ends. CDR3 DNA sequence: TGTGCCAGCGCCTGGGGGCTCCAGCAGTTCTTC. It is translated as CASAWGLQQFF.

As for this clone: The sample holds other DNA sequences that translate to the same CDR3. The rearrangement links TRBV13 to TRBJ2-2; TRBD2 is a possible D gene (5 bases). Germline V gene lookup returns CDR1 PRHDT and CDR2 FYEKMQ (reference sequence). V was cut by 5 bases and J by 4 bases, with 8 bases left in between. CDR3 length: 13 amino acids. The CDR3 reads CASSRTSTGELFF. The DNA for the CDR3 is TGTGCCAGCAGCCGAACTAGCACCGGGGAGCTGTTTTTT.

The V gene is TRBV4-1, the J gene TRBJ1-3; D perhaps matches TRBD1 (6 bases). This CDR3 has 15 residues. In germline, CDR1 is MGHRA, CDR2 YSYEKL. The V end was cut by 4 bases, the J end by 2 bases, with 12 bases between. CDR3 region: CASSPGVRAGNTIYF. In DNA form, the CDR3 reads TGCGCCAGCAGCCCAGGGGTGAGAGCTGGAAACACCATATATTTT.

The V and J genes are TRBV7-2 and TRBJ2-1, with 12 bases aligning to TRBD2. With V trimmed by 1 base and J by 10 bases, 11 bases remained unmatched. The V gene's germline CDR1 is SGHTA and CDR2 FQGNSA. The CDR3 is made up of 17 amino acids. The DNA for the CDR3 is TGTGCCAGCAGCTTAGATAGGCCGAGACTAGCGGGAGTCGAGCAGTTCTTC. Translation: CASSLDRPRLAGVEQFF.

This clone was detected ten times or more. This chain connects TRBV11-3 to TRBJ2-5; a weak D match, TRBD2 (6 bases). Germline assignment: CDR1 SGHNT and CDR2 YENEEA. Trimming stripped 1 base from V and 2 bases from J, with 11 bases between. The CDR3 length is 15 residues. For the CDR3, the DNA is TGTGCCAGCAGCTTAGGTGGCGCGGGGCAAGAGACCCAGTACTTC. Translating gives CASSLGGAGQETQYF.

The rearrangement joins TRBV7-2 to TRBJ2-3; 9 bases line up with TRBD1. The germline V gene has CDR1 SGHTA and CDR2 FQGNSA. The ends lost 3 bases at V and 2 bases at J; junction bases unmatched: 3. The CDR3 sequence is 15 residues long. This chain's CDR3 is CASSLWTGVTDTQYF. CDR3 bases: TGTGCCAGCAGCTTGTGGACAGGGGTCACAGATACGCAGTATTTT.

The rearrangement uses TRBV19 and TRBJ1-1, with D unclear. V lost 2 bases to trimming and J lost 5 bases, with 9 bases between them. Looked up from germline, CDR1 is LNHDA and CDR2 is SQIVND (reference sequence). The CDR3 extends over 13 amino acids. CDR3 in amino acids: CASSISVRTEAFF. The CDR3 bases are TGTGCCAGTAGTATATCAGTGAGGACTGAAGCTTTCTTT.

This chain uses TRBV14 with TRBJ2-7; tentative D call: TRBD1 (6 bases). Trimming removed 1 base at V and 6 bases at J, with 19 bases between. Germline V gene data show CDR1 as SGHDN and CDR2 as FVKESK. The CDR3 is 16 amino acids. The CDR3 loop reads CASSQGTGTIRGEQYF. CDR3 DNA sequence: TGTGCCAGCAGCCAAGGAACAGGGACGATCCGGGGCGAGCAGTACTTC.

The chain employs TRBV5-4 and TRBJ2-7, with 7 bases aligning to TRBD2. There are 15 residues in the CDR3. The ends lost 5 bases at V and 1 base at J; junction bases unmatched: 9. CDR1 SGHNT and CDR2 YYREEE come from the germline V gene (reference sequence). The CDR3 sequence is CASSDGGTASYEQYV. As DNA, the CDR3 is TGTGCCAGCAGTGACGGGGGGACGGCATCCTACGAGCAGTACGTC.

The chain has TRBV15 and TRBJ1-2; 7 bases align to TRBD1. Germline V gene sequence: CDR1 LNHNV, CDR2 YYDKDF (reference sequence). J gave up 4 bases and V 1 base, and 3 bases lay outside the gene matches. CDR3 length equals 14 residues. CDR3: CATSRGDSRYGYTF. In DNA form, the CDR3 reads TGTGCCACCAGCAGAGGGGACAGCCGCTATGGCTACACCTTC.

This chain's CDR3 is CASLPGQMNTEAFF. The CDR3 DNA sequence: TGTGCCAGTTTGCCGGGACAGATGAACACTGAAGCTTTCTTT. The chain combines TRBV19 with TRBJ1-1; TRBD1 matches 7 bases. This CDR3 comprises 14 residues. The ends lost 8 bases at V and 0 bases at J; junction bases unmatched: 6. CDR1 is LNHDA, CDR2 SQIVND, per germline (reference sequence). Using reference TRBV19 and TRBJ1-1 for the parts outside the CDR3, the full variable domain is DGGITQSPKYLFRKEGQNVTLSCEQNLNHDAMYWYRQDPGQGLRLIYYSQIVNDFQKGDIAEGYSVSREKKESFPLTVTSAQKNPTAFYLCASLPGQMNTEAFFGQGTRLTVV.